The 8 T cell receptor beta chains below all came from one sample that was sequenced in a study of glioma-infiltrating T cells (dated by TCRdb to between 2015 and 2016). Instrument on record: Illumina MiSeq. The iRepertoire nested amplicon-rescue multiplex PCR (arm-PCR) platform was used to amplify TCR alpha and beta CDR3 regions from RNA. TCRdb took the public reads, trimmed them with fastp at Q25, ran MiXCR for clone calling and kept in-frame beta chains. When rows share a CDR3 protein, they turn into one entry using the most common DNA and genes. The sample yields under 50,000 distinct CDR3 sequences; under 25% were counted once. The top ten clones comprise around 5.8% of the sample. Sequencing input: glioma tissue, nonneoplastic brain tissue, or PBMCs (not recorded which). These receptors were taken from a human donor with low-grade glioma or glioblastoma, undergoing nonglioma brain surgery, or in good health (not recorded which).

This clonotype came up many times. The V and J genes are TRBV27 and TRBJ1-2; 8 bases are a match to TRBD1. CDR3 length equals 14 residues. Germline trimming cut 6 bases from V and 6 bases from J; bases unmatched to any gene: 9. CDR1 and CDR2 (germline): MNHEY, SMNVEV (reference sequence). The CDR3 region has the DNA TGTGCCAGCAGCGACAGGGGAGGGATCAATGGCTACACCTTC. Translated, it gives CASSDRGGINGYTF.

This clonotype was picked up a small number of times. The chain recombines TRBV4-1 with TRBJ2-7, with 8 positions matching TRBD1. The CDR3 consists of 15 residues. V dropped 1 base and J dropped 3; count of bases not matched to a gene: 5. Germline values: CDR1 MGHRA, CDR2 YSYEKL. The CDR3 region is CASSQAQGAYYEQYF. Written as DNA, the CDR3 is TGCGCCAGCAGCCAAGCCCAGGGGGCGTACTACGAGCAGTACTTC.

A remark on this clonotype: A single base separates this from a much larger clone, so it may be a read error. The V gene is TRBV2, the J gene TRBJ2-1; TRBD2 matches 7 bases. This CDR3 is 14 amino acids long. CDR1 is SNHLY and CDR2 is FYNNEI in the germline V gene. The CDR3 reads CAISGLDGWLEQFF. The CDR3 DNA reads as TGTGCCATCAGTGGACTAGACGGGTGGCTTGAGCAGTTCTTC.

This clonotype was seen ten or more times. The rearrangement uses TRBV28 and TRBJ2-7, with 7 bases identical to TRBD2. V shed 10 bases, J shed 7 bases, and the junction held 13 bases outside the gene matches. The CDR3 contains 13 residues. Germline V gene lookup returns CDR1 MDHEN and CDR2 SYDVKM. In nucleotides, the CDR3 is TGTGCCATCCACACCCGACTAGCCGGGGAGCAGTACTTC. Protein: CAIHTRLAGEQYF.

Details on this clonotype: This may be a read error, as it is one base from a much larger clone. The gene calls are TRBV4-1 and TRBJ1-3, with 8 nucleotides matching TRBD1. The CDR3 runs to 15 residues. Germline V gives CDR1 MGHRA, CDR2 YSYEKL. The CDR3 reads CASSRDRTSGNIIYF. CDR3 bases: TGCGCCAGCAGCCGGGACAGGACCTCTGGAAACATCATATATTTT.

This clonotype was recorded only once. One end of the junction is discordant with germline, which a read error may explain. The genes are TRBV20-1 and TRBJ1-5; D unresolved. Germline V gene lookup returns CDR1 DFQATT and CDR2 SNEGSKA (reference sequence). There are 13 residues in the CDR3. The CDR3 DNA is TGCCGTGCTCGCCCACCCCCGACCGGTCCTCCGCCTTTT. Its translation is CRARPPPTGPPPF.

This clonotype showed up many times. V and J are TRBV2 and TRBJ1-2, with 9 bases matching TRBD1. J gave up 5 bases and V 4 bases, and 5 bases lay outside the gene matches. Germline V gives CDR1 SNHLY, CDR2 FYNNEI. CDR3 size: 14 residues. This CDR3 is CASSGDRARYGYTF. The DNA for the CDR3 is TGTGCCAGCAGTGGGGACAGGGCCCGTTATGGCTACACCTTC.

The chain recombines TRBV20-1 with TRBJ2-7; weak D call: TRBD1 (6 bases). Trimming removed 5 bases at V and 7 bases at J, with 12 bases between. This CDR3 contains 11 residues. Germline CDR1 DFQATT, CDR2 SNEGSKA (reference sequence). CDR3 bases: TGCAGTGCTGACAGGTTCGGGGAGCAGTACTTC. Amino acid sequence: CSADRFGEQYF.